The present TCR beta chain was sequenced within a study of CD8 T cells in Susac syndrome. For the study at large: Blood was drawn from patients with Susac syndrome. At that point, they were therapy-naive, on corticosteroids, or on intravenous immunoglobulin alone.

The CDR3 covers 15 residues. Trimming cost V 0 bases and J 6 bases, with 17 bases left between them. The germline gives CDR1 DFQATT, CDR2 SNEGSKA (reference sequence). After extraction with the RNeasy kit, about 0.5 to 1 ug of the RNA was reverse transcribed using random hexamers. Multiplex PCR with immunoSEQ amplified the TCR beta CDR3 across 54 Vbeta and 13 Jbeta. TCRdb re-derived calls from the immunoSEQ multiplex PCR reads in MiXCR, one entry per CDR3 protein. Counted here are about 110,000 distinct CDR3 sequences, approximately 94% occurring once; the ten biggest clones make up 0.4% to 0.5%. Study-level results: Total CD8+ and CD8+ TEMRA repertoires contained around 15 and five Susac-specific public clones, respectively.

The authors carried out high-throughput sequencing of TCR beta. They applied it to CD8+ and CD4+ T cells obtained from blood. This clonotype was recorded only once. The target antigen is unknown. Specimen: CD8+ T cells from PBMCs. The sequence was obtained from a human donor with Susac syndrome. V is TRBV20-1 and J is TRBJ1-1; the D gene is possibly TRBD1 (5 bases). Written as DNA, the CDR3 is TGCAGTGCTAGAGATAGAGGGGCCGGGTGGGCTGAAGCTTTCTTT. It encodes CSARDRGAGWAEAFF.